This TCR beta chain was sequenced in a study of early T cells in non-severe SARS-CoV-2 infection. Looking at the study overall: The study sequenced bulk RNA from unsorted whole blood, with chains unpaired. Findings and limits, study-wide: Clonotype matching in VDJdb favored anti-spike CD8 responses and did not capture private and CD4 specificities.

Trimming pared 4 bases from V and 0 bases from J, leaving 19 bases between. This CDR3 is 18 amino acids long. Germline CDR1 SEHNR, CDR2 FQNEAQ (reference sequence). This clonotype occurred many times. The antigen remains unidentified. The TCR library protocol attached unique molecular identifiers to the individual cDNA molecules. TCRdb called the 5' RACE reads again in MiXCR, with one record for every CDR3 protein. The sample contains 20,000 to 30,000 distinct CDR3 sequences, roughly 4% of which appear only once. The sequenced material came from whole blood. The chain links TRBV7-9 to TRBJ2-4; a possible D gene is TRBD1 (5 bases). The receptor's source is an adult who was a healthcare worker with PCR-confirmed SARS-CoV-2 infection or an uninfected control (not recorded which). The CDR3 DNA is TGTGCCAGCAGCTCAGGGTTTTCCCCGAATCTAGCCAAAAACATTCAGTACTTC. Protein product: CASSSGFSPNLAKNIQYF.